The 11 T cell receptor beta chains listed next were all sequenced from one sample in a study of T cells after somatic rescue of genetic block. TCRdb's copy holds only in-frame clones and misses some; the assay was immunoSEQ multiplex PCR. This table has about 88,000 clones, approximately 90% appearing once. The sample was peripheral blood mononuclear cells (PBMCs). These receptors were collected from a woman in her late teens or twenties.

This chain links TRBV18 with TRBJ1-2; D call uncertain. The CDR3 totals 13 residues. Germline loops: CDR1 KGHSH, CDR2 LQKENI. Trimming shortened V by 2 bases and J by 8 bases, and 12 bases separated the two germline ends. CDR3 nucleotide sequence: TGTGCCAGCTCACCAAGGGCAGGCGGAGGCTACACCTTC. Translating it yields CASSPRAGGGYTF. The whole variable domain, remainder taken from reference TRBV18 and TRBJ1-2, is NAGVMQNPRHLVRRRGQEARLRCSPMKGHSHVYWYRQLPEEGLKFMVYLQKENIIDESGMPKERFSAEFPKEGPSILRIQQVVRGDSAAYFCASSPRAGGGYTFGSGTRLTVV.

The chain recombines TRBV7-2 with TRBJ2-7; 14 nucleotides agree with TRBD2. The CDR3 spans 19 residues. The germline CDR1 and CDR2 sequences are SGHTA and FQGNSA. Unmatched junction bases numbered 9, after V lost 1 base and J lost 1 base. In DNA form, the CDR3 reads TGTGCCAGCAGCTTAGATGAGGGACTAGCGGGAGCTTTTTCCTACGAGCAGTACTTC. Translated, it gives CASSLDEGLAGAFSYEQYF.

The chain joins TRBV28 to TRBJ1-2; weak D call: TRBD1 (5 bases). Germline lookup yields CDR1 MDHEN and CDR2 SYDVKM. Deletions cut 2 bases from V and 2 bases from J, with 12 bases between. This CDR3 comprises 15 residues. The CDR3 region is CASSLVGAGNYGYTF. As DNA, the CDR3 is TGTGCCAGCAGTTTAGTCGGGGCTGGCAACTATGGCTACACCTTC.

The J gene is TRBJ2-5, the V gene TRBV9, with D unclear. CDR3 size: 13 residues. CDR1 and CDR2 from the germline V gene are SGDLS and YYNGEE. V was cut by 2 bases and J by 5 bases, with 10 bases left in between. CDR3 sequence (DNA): TGTGCCAGCAGCGTGGGCAGCCGGGAGACCCAGTACTTC. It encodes CASSVGSRETQYF.

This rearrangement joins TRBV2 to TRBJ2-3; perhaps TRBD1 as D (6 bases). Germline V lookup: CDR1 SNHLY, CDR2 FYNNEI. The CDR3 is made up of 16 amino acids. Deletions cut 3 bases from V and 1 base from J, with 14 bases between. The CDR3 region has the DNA TGTGCCAGCAGTGAGGGCAGGGGATGGGGCACAGATACGCAGTATTTT. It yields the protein CASSEGRGWGTDTQYF.

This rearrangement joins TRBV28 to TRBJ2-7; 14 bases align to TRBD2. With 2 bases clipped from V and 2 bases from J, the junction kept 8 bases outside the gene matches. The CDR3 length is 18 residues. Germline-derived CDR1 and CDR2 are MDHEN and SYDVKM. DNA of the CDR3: TGTGCCAGCAGTTTAGGACTAGCGGGAGGATCGACTACCTACGAGCAGTACTTC. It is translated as CASSLGLAGGSTTYEQYF.

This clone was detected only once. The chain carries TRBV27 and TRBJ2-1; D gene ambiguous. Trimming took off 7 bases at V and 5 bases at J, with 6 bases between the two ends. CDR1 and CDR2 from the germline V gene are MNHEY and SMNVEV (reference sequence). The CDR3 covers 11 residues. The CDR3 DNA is TGTGCCAGCACCCTCAACAATGAGCAGTTCTTC. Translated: CASTLNNEQFF.

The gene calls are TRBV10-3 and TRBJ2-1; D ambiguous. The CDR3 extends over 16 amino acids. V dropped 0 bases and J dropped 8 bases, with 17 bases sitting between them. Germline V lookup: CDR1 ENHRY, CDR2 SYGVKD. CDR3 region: CAISESKEQPLDEQFF. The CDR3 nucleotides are TGTGCCATCAGTGAGTCGAAGGAACAGCCTTTGGATGAGCAGTTCTTC.

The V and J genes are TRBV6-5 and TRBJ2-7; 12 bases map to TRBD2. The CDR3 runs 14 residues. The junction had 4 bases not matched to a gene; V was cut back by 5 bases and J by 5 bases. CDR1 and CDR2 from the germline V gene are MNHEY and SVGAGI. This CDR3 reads CASSPRLAGDEQYF. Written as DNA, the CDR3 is TGTGCCAGCAGTCCCCGACTAGCGGGAGACGAGCAGTACTTC.

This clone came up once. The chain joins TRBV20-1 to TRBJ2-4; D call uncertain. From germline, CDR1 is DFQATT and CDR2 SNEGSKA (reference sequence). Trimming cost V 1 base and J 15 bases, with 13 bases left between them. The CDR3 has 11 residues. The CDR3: CSARVMAERYF. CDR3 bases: TGCAGTGCTAGAGTAATGGCAGAAAGGTACTTC.

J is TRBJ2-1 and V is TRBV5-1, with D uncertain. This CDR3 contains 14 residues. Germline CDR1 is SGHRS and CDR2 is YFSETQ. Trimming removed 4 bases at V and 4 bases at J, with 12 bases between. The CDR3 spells CASSPEEVYNEQFF. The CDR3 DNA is TGCGCCAGCAGCCCCGAAGAGGTTTACAATGAGCAGTTCTTC.